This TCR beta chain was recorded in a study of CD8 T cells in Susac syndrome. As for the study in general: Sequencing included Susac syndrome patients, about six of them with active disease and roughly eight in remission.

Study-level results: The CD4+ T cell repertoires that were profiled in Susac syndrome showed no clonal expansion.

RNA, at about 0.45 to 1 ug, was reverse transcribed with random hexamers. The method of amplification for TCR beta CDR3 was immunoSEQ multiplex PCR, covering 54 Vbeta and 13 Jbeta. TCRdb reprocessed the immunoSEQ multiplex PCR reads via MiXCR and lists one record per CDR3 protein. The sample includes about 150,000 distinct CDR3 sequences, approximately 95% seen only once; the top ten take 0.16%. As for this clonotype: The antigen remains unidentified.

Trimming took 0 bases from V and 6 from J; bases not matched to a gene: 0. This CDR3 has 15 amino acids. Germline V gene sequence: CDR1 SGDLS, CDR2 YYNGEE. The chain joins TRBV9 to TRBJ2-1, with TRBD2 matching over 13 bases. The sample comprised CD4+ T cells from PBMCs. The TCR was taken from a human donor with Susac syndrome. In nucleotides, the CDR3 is TGTGCCAGCAGCGTAGGACTAGCGGGGGGCAATGAGCAGTTCTTC. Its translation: CASSVGLAGGNEQFF.